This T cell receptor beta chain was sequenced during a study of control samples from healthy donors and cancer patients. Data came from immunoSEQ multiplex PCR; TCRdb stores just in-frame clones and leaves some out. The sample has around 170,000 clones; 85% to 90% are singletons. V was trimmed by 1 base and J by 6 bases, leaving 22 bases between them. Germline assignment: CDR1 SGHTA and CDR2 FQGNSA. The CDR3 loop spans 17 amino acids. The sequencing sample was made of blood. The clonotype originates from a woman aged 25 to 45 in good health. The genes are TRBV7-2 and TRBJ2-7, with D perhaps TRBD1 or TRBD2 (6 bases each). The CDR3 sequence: CASSLDLAGGPSREQYV. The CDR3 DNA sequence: TGTGCCAGCAGCTTAGATTTGGCCGGGGGCCCTTCCCGCGAGCAGTACGTC.